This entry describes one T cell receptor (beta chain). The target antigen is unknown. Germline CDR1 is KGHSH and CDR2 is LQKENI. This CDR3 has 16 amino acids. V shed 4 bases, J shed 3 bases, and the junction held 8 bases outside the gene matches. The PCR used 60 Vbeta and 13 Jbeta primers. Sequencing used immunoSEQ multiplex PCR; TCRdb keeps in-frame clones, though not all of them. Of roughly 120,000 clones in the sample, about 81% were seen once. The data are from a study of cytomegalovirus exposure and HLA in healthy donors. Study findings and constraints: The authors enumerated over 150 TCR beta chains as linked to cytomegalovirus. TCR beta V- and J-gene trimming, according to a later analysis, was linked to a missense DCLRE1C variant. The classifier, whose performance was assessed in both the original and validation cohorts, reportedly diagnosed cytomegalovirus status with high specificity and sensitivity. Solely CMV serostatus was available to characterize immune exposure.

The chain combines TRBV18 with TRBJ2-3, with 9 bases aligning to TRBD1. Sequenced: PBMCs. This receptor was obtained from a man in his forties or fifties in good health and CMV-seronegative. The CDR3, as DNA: TGTGCCAGCTCACAACAGGGGGCCTTGGGGACAGATACGCAGTATTTT. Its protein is CASSQQGALGTDTQYF. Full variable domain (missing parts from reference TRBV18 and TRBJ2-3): NAGVMQNPRHLVRRRGQEARLRCSPMKGHSHVYWYRQLPEEGLKFMVYLQKENIIDESGMPKERFSAEFPKEGPSILRIQQVVRGDSAAYFCASSQQGALGTDTQYFGPGTRLTVL.